This T cell receptor beta chain is drawn from a study of blood T cells in healthy people across ages. Study observations and caveats: It was the long-lived donors that had more naive CD4+ cells and higher diversity than aged donors.

Concerning this clonotype: Its matching antigen is unknown.

Between the trimmed V and J ends, which lost 5 bases and 3 bases, there was a span of 10 bases. The CDR3 runs to 13 residues. Germline assignment: CDR1 GTSNPN and CDR2 SVGIG (reference sequence). A second 7 to 11 cycle PCR used barcoded and J-beta primers. TCRdb re-analysed the 5' RACE reads in MiXCR, keeping a single row per CDR3 protein. This table holds about 720,000 distinct CDR3 sequences, approximately 25% found once. These data were also filed under a second study, of T cells of mothers and their children. As that report states: Second-round PCR products received sample barcodes and 2-4 random nucleotides from the M1S primer. Slightly higher but non-significant overlap marked related mother-child pairs versus unrelated pairs.

Sequences were obtained from blood. This receptor was obtained from a boy between 10 and 17 years old in good health. V usage is TRBV30 and J usage is TRBJ1-4, with D maybe TRBD1 (6 bases). Written as DNA, the CDR3 is TGTGCCTGGCAAGGGACACCTAATGAAAAACTGTTTTTT. It is translated as CAWQGTPNEKLFF.